These 26 T cell receptor beta chains were all obtained from the same sample, sequenced in a study of sequential checkpoint blockade in melanoma. TCRdb keeps only in-frame clones here, not all; method: immunoSEQ multiplex PCR. The table lists 40,000 or so clones, 80% to 90% of them singletons. Treatment in this sample: randomized to nivolumab then ipilimumab (arm A) or the reverse (arm B). This specimen consisted of CD8+ T cells sorted from blood (inferred from file names), obtained from a patient given nivolumab and ipilimumab in sequence. The receptors here all came from a human donor with melanoma.

The V call is TRBV4-1, the J call TRBJ2-1; tentative D call: TRBD1 (5 bases). The germline V gene has CDR1 MGHRA and CDR2 YSYEKL. Trimming pared 1 base from V and 10 bases from J, leaving 11 bases between. The CDR3 has 13 amino acids. The CDR3 bases are TGCGCCAGCAGCCAAGGGAAGGGGCCGGAGCAGTTCTTC. Encoded protein: CASSQGKGPEQFF.

The rearrangement links TRBV6-1 to TRBJ1-2, with TRBD1 matching 10 bases. This CDR3 spans 14 amino acids. Per germline, CDR1 MNHNS and CDR2 SASEGT. The junction had 2 bases not matched to a gene; V was cut back by 4 bases and J by 3 bases. As DNA, the CDR3 is TGTGCCAGCAGTGGGGACAGGGGCCACTATGGCTACACCTTC. Translated, it gives CASSGDRGHYGYTF.

The chain recombines TRBV5-8 with TRBJ2-6; 9 bases line up with TRBD1. CDR1 and CDR2 from the germline V gene are SGHTS and YDEGEE. With V trimmed by 4 bases and J by 0 bases, 14 bases remained unmatched. This CDR3 has 20 residues. CDR3: CASSPGWLTGGDSGANVLTF. DNA for the CDR3: TGTGCCAGCAGCCCCGGTTGGTTGACAGGGGGGGACTCTGGGGCCAACGTCCTGACTTTC. Using reference TRBV5-8 and TRBJ2-6 for the parts outside the CDR3, the full variable domain is EAGVTQSPTHLIKTRGQQATLRCSPISGHTSVYWYQQALGLGLQFLLWYDEGEERNRGNFPPRFSGRQFPNYSSELNVNALELEDSALYLCASSPGWLTGGDSGANVLTFGAGSRLTVL.

The count of this clone is one. The chain uses TRBV14 and TRBJ2-1; 7 nucleotides align to TRBD1. Unmatched junction bases numbered 5, after V lost 4 bases and J lost 2 bases. Germline V gene lookup returns CDR1 SGHDN and CDR2 FVKESK. CDR3 length equals 15 residues. As DNA, the CDR3 is TGTGCCAGCAGCCCCACCGGGACAGCCTACAATGAGCAGTTCTTC. Protein product: CASSPTGTAYNEQFF.

The chain joins TRBV13 to TRBJ1-3, with 7 bases lining up with TRBD1. Germline V lookup: CDR1 PRHDT, CDR2 FYEKMQ (reference sequence). V dropped 6 bases and J dropped 1; count of bases not matched to a gene: 0. CDR3 size: 13 residues. The CDR3 sequence: CASRGQSGNTIYF. As DNA, the CDR3 is TGTGCCAGCAGGGGACAGTCTGGAAACACCATATATTTT.

This sequence joins TRBV7-8 and TRBJ2-5; a weak D match, TRBD1 (5 bases). The J call may be in error: the DNA end matches TRBJ2-7 better. Germline assignment: CDR1 SGHVS and CDR2 FQNEAQ. The CDR3 sequence is 14 residues long. The DNA for the CDR3 is TGTGCCAGCAGCCCAGCGCAGGGCACCTACGAGCAGTACTTC. It is translated as CASSPAQGTYEQYF.

The rearrangement uses TRBV13 and TRBJ2-2; weak D call: TRBD2 (6 bases). Looked up from germline, CDR1 is PRHDT and CDR2 is FYEKMQ (reference sequence). The CDR3 is made up of 15 amino acids. Trimming removed 4 bases from V and 5 bases from J, with 14 bases in between. The CDR3 here is CASSSGLGGTGELFF. The CDR3 region has the DNA TGTGCCAGCAGCTCTGGTCTGGGAGGAACCGGGGAGCTGTTTTTT.

The chain has TRBV9 and TRBJ1-5; D unresolved. Germline V lookup: CDR1 SGDLS, CDR2 YYNGEE. V lost 8 bases, J lost 1 base, and 10 bases lay in between. The CDR3 has 13 residues. The CDR3 sequence: CASPRWSNQPQHF. CDR3 nucleotide sequence: TGTGCCAGTCCCCGGTGGAGCAATCAGCCCCAGCATTTT.

In its sample, this clone was seen once. This chain uses TRBV19 with TRBJ2-1; D may be TRBD2 (6 bases). Trimming left V 6 bases short and J 2 bases short, with 14 bases between. The CDR3 spans 15 residues. Per germline, CDR1 LNHDA and CDR2 SQIVND (reference sequence). CDR3 in DNA: TGTGCCAGTAGCCCTTCGGCGGGACCCTACAATGAGCAGTTCTTC. Protein product: CASSPSAGPYNEQFF.

This chain connects TRBV11-1 to TRBJ2-7, with 14 bases lining up with TRBD2. This CDR3 comprises 15 residues. The V gene's germline CDR1 is SGHAT and CDR2 FQDESV (reference sequence). V shed 3 bases and J 4 bases; nucleotides not matched to a gene: 2. In nucleotides, the CDR3 is TGTGCCAGCAGCTTCGGGACTAGCGGGAGTTACGAGCAGTACTTC. Translated: CASSFGTSGSYEQYF.

The chain uses TRBV14 and TRBJ2-1; 10 bases agree with TRBD2. CDR3 size: 16 residues. After removal of 1 base from V and 7 bases from J, the junction contained 7 bases not matched to a gene. Germline values: CDR1 SGHDN, CDR2 FVKESK. CDR3 loop: CASSQAKAGGLNEQFF. The CDR3 nucleotides read TGTGCCAGCAGCCAAGCAAAAGCGGGGGGGCTGAATGAGCAGTTCTTC.

The V and J genes are TRBV6-5 and TRBJ2-3; 7 nucleotides line up with TRBD1. CDR1 is MNHEY, CDR2 SVGAGI, per germline. There are 15 residues in the CDR3. V trimming: 8 bases; J trimming: 0 bases; junction bases outside the gene matches: 8. The CDR3 nucleotides read TGTGCCAGCCACTCAGACAGGGACAGCACAGATACGCAGTATTTT. Residues: CASHSDRDSTDTQYF.

This clone has more than one count but fewer than ten. The V and J genes are TRBV13 and TRBJ1-1, with a possible D match to TRBD1 (6 bases). Trimming cost V 0 bases and J 7 bases, with 9 bases left between them. The CDR3 is made up of 13 amino acids. CDR1 and CDR2 from the germline V gene are PRHDT and FYEKMQ (reference sequence). CDR3 DNA sequence: TGTGCCAGCAGCTTAGGGGTGGACAGTGAAGCTTTCTTT. Protein product: CASSLGVDSEAFF.

The CDR3: CASSLSDRVDEQFF. CDR3 in DNA: TGTGCCAGCAGTTTATCGGACAGGGTTGATGAGCAGTTCTTC. The chain joins TRBV28 to TRBJ2-1, with 8 bases aligning to TRBD1. Trimming cost V 1 base and J 8 bases; bases outside gene matches: 4. CDR3 size: 14 residues. CDR1 is MDHEN, CDR2 SYDVKM, per germline.

The chain uses TRBV7-9 and TRBJ1-1; D might be TRBD1 (5 bases). Germline-derived CDR1 and CDR2 are SEHNR and FQNEAQ (reference sequence). There are 14 residues in the CDR3. The V end lost 4 bases, the J end lost 4 bases, and 13 bases lay between the germline ends. CDR3 protein: CASSSPQGSTEAFF. CDR3 nucleotide sequence: TGTGCCAGCAGCTCGCCGCAGGGTAGCACTGAAGCTTTCTTT.

The gene calls are TRBV7-9 and TRBJ2-7; 11 bases align to TRBD2. This CDR3 comprises 18 residues. V gave up 5 bases and J gave up 2 bases; unmatched junction bases: 14. CDR1 is SEHNR and CDR2 is FQNEAQ in the germline V gene (reference sequence). The CDR3 DNA follows: TGTGCCAGCAGCCTAGGCTTAGCGGGAGGGCCTGTCCCCTACGAGCAGTACTTC. Translated: CASSLGLAGGPVPYEQYF.

Comment on this clone: The identical CDR3 is also encoded by other nucleotide sequences in the sample. V gene TRBV4-3 combines with J gene TRBJ2-2; no reliable D call. There are 13 residues in the CDR3. The V end was cut by 1 base, the J end by 4 bases, with 4 bases between. Germline values: CDR1 LGHNA, CDR2 YSLEER. The CDR3, as DNA: TGCGCCAGCAGCCAAGTCAGCACCGGGGAGCTGTTTTTT. It translates to CASSQVSTGELFF.

The CDR3 sequence: CASSWGQGTETQYF. Here the CDR3 DNA reads TGTGCCAGCAGTTGGGGACAGGGGACAGAGACCCAGTACTTC. The chain combines TRBV27 with TRBJ2-5; TRBD1 agrees at 10 bases. Germline CDR1 MNHEY, CDR2 SMNVEV (reference sequence). The V and J ends lost 4 bases and 4 bases, in that order; junction bases with no gene match: 3. The CDR3 is 14 residues long.

The chain has TRBV7-9 and TRBJ2-6; D is possibly TRBD1 (6 bases). This CDR3 region has 16 residues. V was shortened by 5 bases and J by 4 bases, with 15 bases between the two germline ends. Germline V CDR1 and CDR2: SEHNR, FQNEAQ (reference sequence). The DNA of the CDR3 is TGTGCCAGCAGCCTTACAGGGTACCTGGGGGCCAACGTCCTGACTTTC. This encodes CASSLTGYLGANVLTF.

V usage is TRBV9 and J usage is TRBJ1-1; tentative D call: TRBD1 (6 bases). CDR1 and CDR2 (germline): SGDLS, YYNGEE. Trimming shortened V by 5 bases and J by 2 bases, and 13 bases separated the two germline ends. This CDR3 is built from 14 residues. The DNA of the CDR3 is TGTGCCAGCAGTCCGGACAGTTTTAACACTGAAGCTTTCTTT. Translated, it gives CASSPDSFNTEAFF.

The chain carries TRBV11-2 and TRBJ2-7, with D unclear. V was pared by 8 bases and J by 2 bases, with 7 bases between. The CDR3 totals 11 residues. CDR1 and CDR2 from the germline V gene are SGHAT and FQNNGV. The CDR3 nucleotides are TGTGCCAGCGGAACTACCTACGAGCAGTACTTC. This sequence encodes CASGTTYEQYF.

The chain combines TRBV19 with TRBJ1-5; no definite D call. The CDR3 covers 14 residues. V lost 5 bases, J lost 3 bases, and 11 bases lay in between. Germline values: CDR1 LNHDA, CDR2 SQIVND (reference sequence). The CDR3 DNA reads TGTGCCAGTAGTTTCATGGGCACCAATCAGCCCCAGCATTTT. Protein sequence: CASSFMGTNQPQHF.

The rearrangement joins TRBV4-1 to TRBJ1-1; D uncertain. Trimming cost V 3 bases and J 6 bases, with 17 bases left between them. Germline CDR1 MGHRA, CDR2 YSYEKL. The CDR3 length is 15 residues. CDR3 nucleotide sequence: TGCGCCAGCAGCCATTCCTCCTCGATGGCCGCTGAAGCTTTCTTT. This encodes CASSHSSSMAAEAFF.

This CDR3 reads CASSGDFYGYTF. The CDR3 nucleotides are TGCGCCAGCAGCGGGGACTTCTATGGCTACACCTTC. The chain is built from TRBV5-1 and TRBJ1-2; TRBD1 is a possible D gene (5 bases). Germline V gene lookup returns CDR1 SGHRS and CDR2 YFSETQ. This CDR3 has 12 residues. Trimming took off 4 bases at V and 4 bases at J, with 8 bases between the two ends.

The chain recombines TRBV9 with TRBJ2-2; possibly TRBD2 for D (6 bases). Trimming pared 5 bases from V and 5 bases from J, leaving 16 bases between. Germline V gene sequence: CDR1 SGDLS, CDR2 YYNGEE. This CDR3 comprises 15 residues. CDR3 sequence (DNA): TGTGCCAGCAGTGTGGGAAGCGGGTTGACCGGGGAGCTGTTTTTT. Its protein is CASSVGSGLTGELFF.

The V call is TRBV9, the J call TRBJ1-1, with D uncertain. Germline CDR1 reads SGDLS; CDR2 reads YYNGEE. Trimming left V 0 bases short and J 5 bases short, with 11 bases between. CDR3 length: 14 amino acids. The CDR3 region has the DNA TGTGCCAGCAGCGTAGTGGACTGGTCGACTGAAGCTTTCTTT. The encoded protein is CASSVVDWSTEAFF.